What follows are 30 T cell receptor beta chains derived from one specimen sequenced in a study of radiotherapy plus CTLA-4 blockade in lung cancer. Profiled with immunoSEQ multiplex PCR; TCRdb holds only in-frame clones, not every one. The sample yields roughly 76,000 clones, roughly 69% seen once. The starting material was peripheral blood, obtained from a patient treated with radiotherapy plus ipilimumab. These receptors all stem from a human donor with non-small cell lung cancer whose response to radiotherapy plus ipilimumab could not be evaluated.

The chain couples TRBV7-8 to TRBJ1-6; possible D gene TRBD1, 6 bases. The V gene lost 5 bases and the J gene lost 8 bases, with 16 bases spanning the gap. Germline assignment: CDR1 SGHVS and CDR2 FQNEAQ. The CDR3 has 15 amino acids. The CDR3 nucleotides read TGTGCCAGCAGCGAACAGGGATGGGGTGATTCACCCCTCCACTTT. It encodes CASSEQGWGDSPLHF.

The CDR3 coding sequence is TGTGCCAGCAGCTTTTTCGCCGGACTAGCGCTCACCGGGGAGCTGTTTTTT. Its translation is CASSFFAGLALTGELFF. The chain links TRBV7-2 to TRBJ2-2, with 9 bases lining up with TRBD2. J was trimmed by 4 bases and V by 3 bases; bases with no gene match: 9. CDR1 SGHTA and CDR2 FQGNSA come from the germline V gene. The CDR3 runs to 17 residues. The full variable domain, rest sourced from reference TRBV7-2 and TRBJ2-2, is GAGVSQSPSNKVTEKGKDVELRCDPISGHTALYWYRQSLGQGLEFLIYFQGNSAPDKSGLPSDRFSAERTGGSVSTLTIQRTQQEDSAVYLCASSFFAGLALTGELFFGEGSRLTVL.

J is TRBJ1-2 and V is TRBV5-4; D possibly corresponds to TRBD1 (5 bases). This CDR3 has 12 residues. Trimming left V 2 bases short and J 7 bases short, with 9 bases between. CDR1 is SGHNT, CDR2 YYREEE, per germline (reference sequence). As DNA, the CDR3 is TGTGCCAGCAGCTTACAGGTTCTTGGCTACACCTTC. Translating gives CASSLQVLGYTF.

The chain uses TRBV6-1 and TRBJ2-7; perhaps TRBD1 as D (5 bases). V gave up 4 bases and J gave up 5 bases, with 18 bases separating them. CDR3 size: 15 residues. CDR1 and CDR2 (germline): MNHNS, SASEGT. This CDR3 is CASSGSWGERDEQYF. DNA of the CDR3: TGTGCCAGCAGTGGCTCCTGGGGCGAAAGGGACGAGCAGTACTTC.

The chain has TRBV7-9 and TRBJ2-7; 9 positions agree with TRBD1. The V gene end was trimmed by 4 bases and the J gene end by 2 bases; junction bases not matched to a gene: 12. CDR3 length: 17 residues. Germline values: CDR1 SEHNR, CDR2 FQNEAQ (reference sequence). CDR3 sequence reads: CASSSGQGLIWPYEQYF. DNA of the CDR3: TGTGCCAGCAGCTCGGGACAGGGACTCATTTGGCCCTACGAGCAGTACTTC.

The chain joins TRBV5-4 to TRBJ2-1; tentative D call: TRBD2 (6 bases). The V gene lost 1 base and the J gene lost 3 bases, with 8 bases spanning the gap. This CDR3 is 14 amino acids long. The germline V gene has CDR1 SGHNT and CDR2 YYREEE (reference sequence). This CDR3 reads CASSLKGGYNEQFF. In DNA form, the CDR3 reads TGTGCCAGCAGCTTGAAGGGAGGCTACAATGAGCAGTTCTTC.

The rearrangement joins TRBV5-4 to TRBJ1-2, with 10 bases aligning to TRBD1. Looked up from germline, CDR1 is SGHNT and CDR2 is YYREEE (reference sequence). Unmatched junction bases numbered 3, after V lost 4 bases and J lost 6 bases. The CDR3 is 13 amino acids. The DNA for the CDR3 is TGTGCCAGCAGCACGGGACAGGGGAATGGCTACACCTTC. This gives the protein CASSTGQGNGYTF.

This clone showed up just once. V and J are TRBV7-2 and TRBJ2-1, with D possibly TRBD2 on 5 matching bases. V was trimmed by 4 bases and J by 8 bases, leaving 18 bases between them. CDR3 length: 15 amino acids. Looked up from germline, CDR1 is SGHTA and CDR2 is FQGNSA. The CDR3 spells CASSSVWGSVYEQFF. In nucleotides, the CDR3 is TGTGCCAGCAGCTCAGTCTGGGGTAGCGTTTATGAGCAGTTCTTC.

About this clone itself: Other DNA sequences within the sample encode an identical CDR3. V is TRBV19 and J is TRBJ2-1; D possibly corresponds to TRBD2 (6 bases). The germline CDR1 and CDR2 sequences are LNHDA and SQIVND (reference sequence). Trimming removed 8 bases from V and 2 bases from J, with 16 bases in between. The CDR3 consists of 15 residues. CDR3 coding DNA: TGTGCCAGTGGTACCGGCGGGGTTACCTACAATGAGCAGTTCTTC. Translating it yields CASGTGGVTYNEQFF.

CDR3 DNA sequence: TGTGCCAGCAAAATGAGGGAGGGACCCTATGGCTACACCTTC. The encoded protein is CASKMREGPYGYTF. This chain joins TRBV27 and TRBJ1-2; D is perhaps TRBD1 (5 bases). Germline V gene lookup returns CDR1 MNHEY and CDR2 SMNVEV (reference sequence). Trimming stripped 7 bases from V and 4 bases from J, with 16 bases between. The CDR3 extends over 14 amino acids.

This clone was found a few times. DNA of the CDR3: TGTGCCAGCAGCCCAGGGCGGCGGGGGAGCACAGATACGCAGTATTTT. The encoded protein is CASSPGRRGSTDTQYF. V usage is TRBV9 and J usage is TRBJ2-3, with 7 nucleotides matching TRBD2. This CDR3 comprises 16 residues. Germline V gives CDR1 SGDLS, CDR2 YYNGEE. V trimming: 4 bases; J trimming: 0 bases; junction bases outside the gene matches: 8.

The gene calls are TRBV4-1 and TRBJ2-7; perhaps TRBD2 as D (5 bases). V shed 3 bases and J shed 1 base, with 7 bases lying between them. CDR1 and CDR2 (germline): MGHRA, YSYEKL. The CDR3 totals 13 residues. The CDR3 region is CASSQEASYEQYF. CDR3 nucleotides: TGCGCCAGCAGCCAGGAGGCGTCCTACGAGCAGTACTTC.

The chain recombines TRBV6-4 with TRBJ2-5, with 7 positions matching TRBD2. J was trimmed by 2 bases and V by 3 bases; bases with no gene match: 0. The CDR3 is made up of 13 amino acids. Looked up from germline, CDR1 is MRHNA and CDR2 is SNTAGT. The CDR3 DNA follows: TGTGCCAGCAGTGAGCGGGAGCAAGAGACCCAGTACTTC. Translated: CASSEREQETQYF.

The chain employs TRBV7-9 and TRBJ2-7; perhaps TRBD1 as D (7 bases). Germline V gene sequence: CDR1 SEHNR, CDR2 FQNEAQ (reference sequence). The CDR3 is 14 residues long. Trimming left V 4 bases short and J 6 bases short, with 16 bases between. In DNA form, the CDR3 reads TGTGCCAGCAGCTCGAAACAGGGGACTGGCGAGCAGTACTTC. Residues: CASSSKQGTGEQYF.

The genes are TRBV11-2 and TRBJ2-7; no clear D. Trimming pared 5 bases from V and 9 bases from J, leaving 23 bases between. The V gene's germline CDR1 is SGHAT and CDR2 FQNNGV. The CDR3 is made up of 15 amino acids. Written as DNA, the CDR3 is TGTGCCAGCAGCACTAACGTGGGTGGTAGTGGTTCGCAGTACTTC. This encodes CASSTNVGGSGSQYF.

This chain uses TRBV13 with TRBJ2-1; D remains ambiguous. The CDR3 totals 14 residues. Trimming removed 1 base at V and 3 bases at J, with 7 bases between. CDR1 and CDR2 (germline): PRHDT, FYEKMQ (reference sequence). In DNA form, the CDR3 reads TGTGCCAGCAGCTTAGATACAGTCTACAATGAGCAGTTCTTC. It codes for CASSLDTVYNEQFF.

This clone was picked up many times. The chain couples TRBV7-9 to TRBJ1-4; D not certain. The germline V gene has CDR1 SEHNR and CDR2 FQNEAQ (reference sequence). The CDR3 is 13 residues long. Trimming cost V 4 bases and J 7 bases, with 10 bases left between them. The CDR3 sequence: CASSSQYGEKLFF. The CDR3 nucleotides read TGTGCCAGCAGCTCACAGTACGGTGAAAAACTGTTTTTT.

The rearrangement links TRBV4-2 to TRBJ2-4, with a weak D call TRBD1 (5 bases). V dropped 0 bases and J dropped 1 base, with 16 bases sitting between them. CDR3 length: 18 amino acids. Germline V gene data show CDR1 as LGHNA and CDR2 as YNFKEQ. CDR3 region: CASSQERSRALAKNIQYF. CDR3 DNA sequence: TGTGCCAGCAGCCAAGAACGATCCAGGGCCCTCGCCAAAAACATTCAGTACTTC.

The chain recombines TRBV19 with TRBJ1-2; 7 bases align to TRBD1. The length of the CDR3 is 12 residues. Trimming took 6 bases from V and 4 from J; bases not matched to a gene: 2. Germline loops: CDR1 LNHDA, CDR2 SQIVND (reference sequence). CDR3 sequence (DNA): TGTGCCAGTAGCCAGGGGGGCTATGGCTACACCTTC. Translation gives CASSQGGYGYTF.

The CDR3 sequence is CASSRGTGDGYTF. DNA of the CDR3: TGCGCCAGCAGCCGAGGGACAGGGGATGGCTACACCTTC. J is TRBJ1-2 and V is TRBV4-3, with 10 nucleotides matching TRBD1. The V segment lost 4 bases and the J segment 6 bases; nucleotides outside the gene matches: 2. Germline CDR1 and CDR2: LGHNA and YSLEER. This CDR3 region has 13 residues.

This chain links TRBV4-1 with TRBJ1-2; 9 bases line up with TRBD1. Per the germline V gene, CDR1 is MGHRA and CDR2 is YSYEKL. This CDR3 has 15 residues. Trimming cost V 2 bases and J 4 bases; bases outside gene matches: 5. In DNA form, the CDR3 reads TGCGCCAGCAGCCAAAGGACAGGGGTATTCTATGGCTACACCTTC. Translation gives CASSQRTGVFYGYTF.

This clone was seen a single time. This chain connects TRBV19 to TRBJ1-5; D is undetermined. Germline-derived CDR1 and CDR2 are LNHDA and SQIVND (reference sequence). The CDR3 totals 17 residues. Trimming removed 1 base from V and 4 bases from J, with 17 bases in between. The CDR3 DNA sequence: TGTGCCAGTAGTATAGCTCCCGGACCTAGGGAGAATCAGCCCCAGCATTTT. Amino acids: CASSIAPGPRENQPQHF.

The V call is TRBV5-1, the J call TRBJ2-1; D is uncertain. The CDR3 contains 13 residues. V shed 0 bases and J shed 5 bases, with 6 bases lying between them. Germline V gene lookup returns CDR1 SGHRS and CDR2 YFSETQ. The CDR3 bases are TGCGCCAGCAGCTTGGACAGCAACAATGAGCAGTTCTTC. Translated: CASSLDSNNEQFF.

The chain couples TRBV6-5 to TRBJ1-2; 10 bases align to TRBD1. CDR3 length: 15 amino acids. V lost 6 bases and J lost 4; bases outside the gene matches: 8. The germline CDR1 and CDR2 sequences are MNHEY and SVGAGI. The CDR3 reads CASSRQGADPYGYTF. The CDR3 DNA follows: TGTGCCAGCAGCAGACAGGGGGCGGACCCCTATGGCTACACCTTC.

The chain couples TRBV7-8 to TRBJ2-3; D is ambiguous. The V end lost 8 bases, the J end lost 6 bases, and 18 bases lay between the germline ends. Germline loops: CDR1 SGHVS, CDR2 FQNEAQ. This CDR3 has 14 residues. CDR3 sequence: CASAKEDWVDTQYF. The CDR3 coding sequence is TGTGCCAGCGCCAAAGAGGATTGGGTTGATACGCAGTATTTT.

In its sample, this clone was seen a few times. Here the CDR3 reads CASSILAPGTEAFF. CDR3 bases: TGTGCCAGTAGTATCCTCGCCCCGGGGACTGAAGCTTTCTTT. The V call is TRBV19, the J call TRBJ1-1; unclear D gene. Trimming cost V 3 bases and J 5 bases, with 13 bases left between them. The germline CDR1 and CDR2 sequences are LNHDA and SQIVND (reference sequence). CDR3 size: 14 residues.

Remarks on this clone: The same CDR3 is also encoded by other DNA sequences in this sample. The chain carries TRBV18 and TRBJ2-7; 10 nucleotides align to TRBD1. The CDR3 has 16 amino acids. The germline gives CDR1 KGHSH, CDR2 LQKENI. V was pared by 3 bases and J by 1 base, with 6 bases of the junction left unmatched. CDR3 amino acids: CASSPTGTGVSYEQYF. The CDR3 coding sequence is TGTGCCAGCTCACCCACCGGGACAGGGGTGTCCTACGAGCAGTACTTC.

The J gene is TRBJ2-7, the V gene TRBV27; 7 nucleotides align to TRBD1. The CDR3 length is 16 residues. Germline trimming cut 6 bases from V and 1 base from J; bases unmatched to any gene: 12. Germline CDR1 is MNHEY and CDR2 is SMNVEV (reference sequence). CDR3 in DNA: TGTGCCAGCAGCGACAATCGACAGGGCCATTCCTACGAGCAGTACTTC. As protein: CASSDNRQGHSYEQYF.

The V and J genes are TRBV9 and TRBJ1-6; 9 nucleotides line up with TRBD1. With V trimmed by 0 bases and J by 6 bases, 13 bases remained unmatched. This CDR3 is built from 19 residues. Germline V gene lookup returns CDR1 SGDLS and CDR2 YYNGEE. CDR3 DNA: TGTGCCAGCAGCGTAGCGACCCTAATAACAGGGGGCCTTAATTCACCCCTCCACTTT. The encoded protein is CASSVATLITGGLNSPLHF.

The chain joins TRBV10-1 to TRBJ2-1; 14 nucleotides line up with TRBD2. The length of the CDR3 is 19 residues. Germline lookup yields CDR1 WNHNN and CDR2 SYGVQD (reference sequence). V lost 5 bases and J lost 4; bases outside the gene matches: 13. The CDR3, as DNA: TGCGCCAGCAGTCCCAGTGGGACTAGCGGGAGCGACCAATACAATGAGCAGTTCTTC. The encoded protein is CASSPSGTSGSDQYNEQFF.